The 20 T cell receptor beta chains listed next were all sequenced from one sample in a study of cytomegalovirus exposure and HLA in healthy donors. Sequenced by immunoSEQ multiplex PCR; TCRdb stores in-frame clones only, minus some. The sample holds tens of thousands of clones, around 94% seen once. Sequencing used PBMCs. The source is a young man in good health and CMV-seronegative.

The chain carries TRBV5-1 and TRBJ1-2; 7 bases agree with TRBD1. CDR1 SGHRS and CDR2 YFSETQ come from the germline V gene. With V trimmed by 0 bases and J by 3 bases, 5 bases remained unmatched. The CDR3 runs to 15 residues. The CDR3 sequence is CASSLDRGPDYGYTF. CDR3 coding DNA: TGCGCCAGCAGCTTGGACAGGGGTCCGGACTATGGCTACACCTTC.

The rearrangement links TRBV7-2 to TRBJ2-1; 11 bases map to TRBD2. The CDR3 loop spans 18 amino acids. Germline trimming cut 5 bases from V and 5 bases from J; bases unmatched to any gene: 14. CDR1 is SGHTA, CDR2 FQGNSA, per germline. CDR3 residues: CASSLRGWGTSGHNEQFF. The DNA for the CDR3 is TGTGCCAGCAGCCTACGGGGGTGGGGGACTAGCGGACACAATGAGCAGTTCTTC.

The rearrangement links TRBV23-1 to TRBJ2-1; TRBD1 matches 8 bases. TRBV23-1 is marked as an open reading frame, function uncertain. This CDR3 has 19 residues. The J segment lost 4 bases and the V segment lost 7 bases, leaving 21 bases of the junction unmatched. CDR3 in amino acids: CASTSLNSGTGPFYNEQFF. For the CDR3, the DNA is TGCGCCAGCACCTCCCTTAACTCCGGGACAGGCCCTTTTTACAATGAGCAGTTCTTC.

This chain connects TRBV11-3 to TRBJ2-6; D is undetermined. Germline loops: CDR1 SGHNT, CDR2 YENEEA. This CDR3 comprises 15 residues. V lost 4 bases, J lost 0 bases, and 7 bases lay in between. The CDR3 here is CASSYPSSGANVLTF. The CDR3 bases are TGTGCCAGCAGCTACCCGAGCTCTGGGGCCAACGTCCTGACTTTC. Using reference TRBV11-3 and TRBJ2-6 for the parts outside the CDR3, the full variable domain is EAGVVQSPRYKIIEKKQPVAFWCNPISGHNTLYWYLQNLGQGPELLIRYENEEAVDDSQLPKDRFSAERLKGVDSTLKIQPAELGDSAVYLCASSYPSSGANVLTFGAGSRLTVL.

This clone was detected once. The CDR3 region has the DNA TGTGCCAGCAGCCGGATACAGGGCTACGAGCAGTACTTC. It codes for CASSRIQGYEQYF. V usage is TRBV27 and J usage is TRBJ2-7, with D possibly being TRBD1 (6 bases). Germline CDR1 reads MNHEY; CDR2 reads SMNVEV (reference sequence). V lost 6 bases and J lost 3, with 12 bases in between. This CDR3 spans 13 amino acids.

The chain combines TRBV5-1 with TRBJ2-7; D may be TRBD1 (6 bases). Germline V gene data show CDR1 as SGHRS and CDR2 as YFSETQ. V lost 4 bases and J 8 bases, leaving 13 bases between the germline ends. This CDR3 region has 12 residues. The CDR3 DNA is TGCGCCAGCAGCCCCCTACAGGGAAAGCAGTACTTC. Protein: CASSPLQGKQYF. The variable domain in full, completed from reference TRBV5-1 and TRBJ2-7, reads KAGVTQTPRYLIKTRGQQVTLSCSPISGHRSVSWYQQTPGQGLQFLFEYFSETQRNKGNFPGRFSGRQFSNSRSEMNVSTLELGDSALYLCASSPLQGKQYFGPGTRLTVT.

The chain has TRBV5-1 and TRBJ2-1; TRBD2 matches at 13 bases. Germline CDR1 SGHRS, CDR2 YFSETQ. V gave up 0 bases and J gave up 8 bases; unmatched junction bases: 2. The CDR3 covers 15 residues. The CDR3 nucleotides read TGCGCCAGCAGCTTGGTACTAGCGGGAGGGTATGAGCAGTTCTTC. Residues: CASSLVLAGGYEQFF.

The genes are TRBV10-3 and TRBJ1-1; possible D gene TRBD1, 6 bases. The CDR3 contains 15 residues. Germline CDR1 and CDR2: ENHRY and SYGVKD. V gave up 3 bases and J gave up 0 bases, with 11 bases separating them. The DNA of the CDR3 is TGTGCCATCAGTGACTCGGACAGAATGAACACTGAAGCTTTCTTT. Its translation is CAISDSDRMNTEAFF.

The chain has TRBV10-1 and TRBJ2-2, with a possible D match to TRBD1 (6 bases). Trimming stripped 3 bases from V and 5 bases from J, with 16 bases between. Germline CDR1 reads WNHNN; CDR2 reads SYGVQD (reference sequence). There are 16 residues in the CDR3. DNA of the CDR3: TGCGCCAGCAGTGACGAGGGACAAGCGACGACCGGGGAGCTGTTTTTT. Its protein product is CASSDEGQATTGELFF.

The chain carries TRBV6-1 and TRBJ1-2; D gene ambiguous. Germline CDR1 MNHNS, CDR2 SASEGT. The V end lost 3 bases, the J end lost 3 bases, and 8 bases lay between the germline ends. The CDR3 contains 13 residues. The CDR3 protein is CASSEARDYGYTF. CDR3 DNA sequence: TGTGCCAGCAGTGAGGCCCGGGACTATGGCTACACCTTC.

This rearrangement joins TRBV4-1 to TRBJ1-5; 9 bases fit TRBD1. The CDR3 is 15 residues long. The germline gives CDR1 MGHRA, CDR2 YSYEKL. The junction had 8 bases not matched to a gene; V was cut back by 2 bases and J by 9 bases. The DNA of the CDR3 is TGCGCCAGCAGCCAAACCGGACAGGGGTCACGGCCCCAGCATTTT. Translated, it gives CASSQTGQGSRPQHF.

This clone is a singleton in its sample. Written as DNA, the CDR3 is TGTGCCAGCACACTAGCGGGGGCTCGGGGTGAGCAGTTCTTC. Its translation is CASTLAGARGEQFF. The chain recombines TRBV25-1 with TRBJ2-1, with 11 nucleotides matching TRBD2. The CDR3 is 14 residues long. Looked up from germline, CDR1 is MGHDK and CDR2 is SYGVNS. V shed 7 bases, J shed 9 bases, and the junction held 8 bases outside the gene matches.

This chain joins TRBV6-1 and TRBJ1-3, with 8 nucleotides matching TRBD1. CDR1 MNHNS and CDR2 SASEGT come from the germline V gene. This CDR3 is 14 amino acids long. The trim removed 8 bases at V and 2 bases at J, leaving 5 bases unmatched. CDR3 loop: CASEPTGAGNTIYF. CDR3 bases: TGTGCCAGCGAACCGACAGGGGCTGGAAACACCATATATTTT.

The rearrangement links TRBV5-6 to TRBJ1-1; unclear D gene. In germline, CDR1 is SGHDT, CDR2 YYEEEE. This CDR3 spans 15 amino acids. The V and J ends lost 1 base and 5 bases respectively, with 15 bases between them. Here the CDR3 DNA reads TGTGCCAGCAGCTTGCATGCGGGGAGGAATACTGAAGCTTTCTTT. The encoded protein is CASSLHAGRNTEAFF.

The CDR3 DNA sequence: TGCGCCAGCAGCTTACAGGGAAGGGGAAACTACGAGCAGTACTTC. It yields the protein CASSLQGRGNYEQYF. The chain carries TRBV5-1 and TRBJ2-7; maybe TRBD1 (6 bases). The length of the CDR3 is 15 residues. The ends were cut back, 2 bases at V and 3 bases at J, with 15 bases in the middle. Germline CDR1 SGHRS, CDR2 YFSETQ.

This chain joins TRBV2 and TRBJ1-2; tentative D call: TRBD1 (6 bases). The CDR3 sequence is 13 residues long. With 6 bases removed from V and 8 bases from J, the gap between germline ends came to 16 bases. From germline, CDR1 is SNHLY and CDR2 FYNNEI. CDR3 DNA: TGTGCCAGCAGCGCCGGGACACCGACAGGCTACACCTTC. Residues: CASSAGTPTGYTF.

The chain uses TRBV2 and TRBJ1-1, with 9 bases that match TRBD1. This CDR3 spans 13 amino acids. V was pared by 7 bases and J by 4 bases, with 4 bases of the junction left unmatched. Per germline, CDR1 SNHLY and CDR2 FYNNEI. CDR3: CASKTGGSTEAFF. The CDR3 nucleotides read TGTGCCAGCAAGACAGGGGGGAGCACTGAAGCTTTCTTT.

This sequence joins TRBV28 and TRBJ1-5; D may be TRBD1 (6 bases). Trimming stripped 6 bases from V and 1 base from J, with 19 bases between. Germline V gene sequence: CDR1 MDHEN, CDR2 SYDVKM. CDR3 length: 17 amino acids. CDR3 sequence: CASSQKNYRVSNQPQHF. The CDR3 DNA is TGTGCCAGCAGCCAGAAAAATTACAGGGTGAGCAATCAGCCCCAGCATTTT.

The CDR3 coding sequence is TGTGCCAGCAGCTTCTACAGGGGGTCCAGCTCCTACGAGCAGTACTTC. Translating gives CASSFYRGSSSYEQYF. The chain employs TRBV7-8 and TRBJ2-7; 8 nucleotides match TRBD1. Germline CDR1 and CDR2: SGHVS and FQNEAQ. V gave up 3 bases and J gave up 0 bases; unmatched junction bases: 7. This CDR3 is built from 16 residues.

This rearrangement joins TRBV6-5 to TRBJ2-7; 7 bases match TRBD1. Per the germline V gene, CDR1 is MNHEY and CDR2 is SVGAGI. The CDR3 length is 14 residues. V gave up 7 bases and J gave up 6 bases; unmatched junction bases: 12. The CDR3: CASTPLGGPGEQYF. In nucleotides, the CDR3 is TGTGCCAGCACCCCCTTAGGGGGCCCGGGCGAGCAGTACTTC.